A selection of T cell receptor beta chains follows, all from one sample in a study of blood T cell repertoires in COVID-19. Generated by immunoSEQ multiplex PCR, the TCRdb table keeps only in-frame clones and is missing some. The data contain around 330,000 clones, 85% of them singletons. The source material was PBMCs or T cells enriched from blood (not recorded which). These receptors originate from a woman between 25 and 40 years old who had been exposed to COVID-19. CDR3s include the opening cysteine and the closing phenylalanine or tryptophan. The D gene is left open where the match is weak. The size of a clone is reported for some rows only, either as once, few or many, or as a class for expanded clones.

D | J | size | V | CDR3 | DNA
. | TRBJ1-4 | . | TRBV21-1 | CASSKESSSRSRGHGEKLFF | TGTGCCAGCAGCAAAGAATCCAGCTCTAGATCGAGGGGGCACGGCGAAAAACTGTTTTTT
. | TRBJ1-5 | . | TRBV10-3 | CATRGADQPQHF | TGTGCCACCCGGGGGGCGGATCAGCCCCAGCATTTT
TRBD1 | TRBJ1-6 | . | TRBV7-3 | CASSSQGASSSPLHF | TGTGCCAGCAGCTCACAGGGGGCGAGTAGTTCACCCCTCCACTTT
TRBD1 | TRBJ2-1 | . | TRBV14 | CASSQDLFPGQGYNEQFF | TGTGCCAGCAGCCAAGATCTTTTCCCGGGACAGGGCTACAATGAGCAGTTCTTC
. | TRBJ1-1 | . | TRBV4-2 | CASSQGAGWAFF | TGTGCCAGCAGCCAAGGGGCGGGATGGGCTTTCTTT
. | TRBJ1-1 | . | TRBV18 | CASSTLDSTEAFF | TGTGCCAGCTCAACCCTTGACAGCACTGAAGCTTTCTTT
. | TRBJ1-5 | . | TRBV24-1 | CNNLEVTRHQPQHF | TGTAATAACTTGGAGGTTACTCGTCATCAGCCCCAGCATTTT
TRBD1 | TRBJ1-2 | . | TRBV3-1/TRBV3-2 | CASSSRQGGRNGYTF | TGTGCCAGCAGCTCACGACAGGGGGGCAGAAATGGCTACACCTTC
TRBD2 | TRBJ2-5 | . | TRBV7-9 | CASSLATSDEETQYF | TGTGCCAGCAGCTTAGCGACTAGCGACGAAGAGACCCAGTACTTC
TRBD2 | TRBJ2-2 | . | TRBV28 | CASSSVREGSIGELFF | TGTGCCAGCAGTTCCGTGCGGGAGGGCTCGATCGGGGAGCTGTTTTTT
TRBD1 | TRBJ1-1 | . | TRBV14 | CASSLMTGVNTEAFF | TGTGCCAGCAGCCTGATGACAGGGGTGAACACTGAAGCTTTCTTT
TRBD1 | TRBJ1-6 | . | TRBV2 | CASSRDREPYNSPLHF | TGTGCCAGCAGCCGAGACAGGGAACCCTATAATTCACCCCTCCACTTT
TRBD1 | TRBJ1-2 | . | TRBV9 | CASSVVAGGDGYTF | TGTGCCAGCAGCGTAGTCGCAGGGGGCGATGGCTACACCTTC
. | TRBJ2-1 | few | TRBV27 | CASTRRDKINNEQFF | TGTGCCAGCACCCGCCGGGACAAAATAAACAATGAGCAGTTCTTC
. | TRBJ2-1 | once | TRBV9 | CASSVGLERPHYNEQFF | TGTGCCAGCAGCGTAGGGCTTGAGAGGCCTCACTACAATGAGCAGTTCTTC
. | TRBJ2-7 | . | TRBV18 | CASSPDRTTYEQYF | TGTGCCAGCTCCCCCGACAGGACGACTTACGAGCAGTACTTC
. | TRBJ1-1 | few | TRBV19 | CASLQGFRAFF | TGTGCCAGTTTGCAGGGATTTAGAGCTTTCTTT
. | TRBJ1-1 | . | TRBV6-4 | CASSLDRNTEAFF | TGTGCCAGCAGTTTAGACAGAAACACTGAAGCTTTCTTT
. | TRBJ1-4 | . | TRBV29-1 | CSVLSGEKLFF | TGCAGCGTCCTGAGTGGTGAAAAACTGTTTTTT
. | TRBJ1-2 | . | TRBV3-1/TRBV3-2 | CASSQDTGSYGYTF | TGTGCCAGCAGCCAAGATACCGGGAGCTATGGCTACACCTTC
. | TRBJ1-1 | . | TRBV29-1 | CSVAGPAGSMNTEAFF | TGCAGCGTGGCGGGCCCAGCAGGATCCATGAACACTGAAGCTTTCTTT
. | TRBJ2-7 | . | TRBV3-1/TRBV3-2 | CASSQDPGPTYEQYF | TGTGCCAGCAGCCAAGATCCAGGGCCCACCTACGAGCAGTACTTC
. | TRBJ1-4 | few | TRBV4-2 | CASSQDPGSREKLFF | TGTGCCAGCAGCCAAGATCCAGGGTCTAGGGAAAAACTGTTTTTT
. | TRBJ2-1 | . | TRBV6-5 | CAAQRGLNEQFF | TGTGCCGCACAAAGGGGCCTCAATGAGCAGTTCTTC
. | TRBJ2-1 | . | TRBV2 | CASSVLSEQFF | TGTGCCAGCAGTGTTCTATCTGAGCAGTTCTTC
TRBD1 | TRBJ1-1 | few | TRBV6-5 | CASSPTGVNTEAFF | TGTGCCAGCAGTCCGACAGGGGTGAACACTGAAGCTTTCTTT
. | TRBJ2-7 | . | TRBV28 | CASSFFYEQYF | TGTGCCAGCAGCTTCTTCTACGAGCAGTACTTC
. | TRBJ2-1 | few | TRBV18 | CASSPRTDSYNEQFF | TGTGCCAGCTCTCCTCGGACAGACAGCTACAATGAGCAGTTCTTC
TRBD1 | TRBJ2-2 | few | TRBV9 | CASSGQQGVTGELFF | TGTGCCAGCAGCGGGCAACAGGGGGTCACCGGGGAGCTGTTTTTT
TRBD1 | TRBJ1-2 | few | TRBV5-5 | CASSSSGTGHGYTF | TGTGCCAGCAGCTCAAGCGGGACAGGGCATGGCTACACCTTC
TRBD2 | TRBJ2-7 | . | TRBV29-1 | CSVEGLAGEQYF | TGCAGCGTTGAGGGACTAGCGGGGGAGCAGTACTTC
TRBD1 | TRBJ2-2 | . | TRBV19 | CASSARDSPTGELFF | TGTGCCAGTAGTGCCCGGGACAGTCCCACCGGGGAGCTGTTTTTT
. | TRBJ1-1 | . | TRBV5-4 | CASSLSFRGSPKFATEAFF | TGTGCCAGCAGCTTGAGTTTCCGGGGTTCCCCCAAATTCGCCACTGAAGCTTTCTTT
TRBD1 | TRBJ1-6 | . | TRBV28 | CASSLGQGITSPLHF | TGTGCCAGCAGTTTAGGACAGGGGATCACTTCACCCCTCCACTTT
. | TRBJ1-5 | . | TRBV2 | CASSGGFGESQHF | TGTGCCAGCAGTGGAGGATTTGGGGAGTCCCAGCATTTT
TRBD1 | TRBJ1-3 | few | TRBV2 | CASSENRGRGNTIYF | TGTGCCAGCAGCGAAAACAGGGGAAGAGGAAACACCATATATTTT
. | TRBJ1-5 | . | TRBV6-5 | CASSRRGSNQPQHF | TGTGCCAGCAGCAGGCGGGGAAGCAATCAGCCCCAGCATTTT
. | TRBJ1-1 | . | TRBV11-1 | CASSFGGENTEAFF | TGTGCCAGCAGCTTCGGGGGAGAGAACACTGAAGCTTTCTTT
TRBD1 | TRBJ2-7 | . | TRBV6-5 | CASSSSGTGRYEQYF | TGTGCCAGCAGTTCCTCCGGGACAGGGCGGTACGAGCAGTACTTC
TRBD1 | TRBJ2-6 | . | TRBV5-1 | CASSLTGTGLSGANVLTF | TGCGCCAGCAGCCTCACCGGGACAGGTCTCTCTGGGGCCAACGTCCTGACTTTC
TRBD2 | TRBJ2-7 | . | TRBV29-1 | CSATSGDYEQYF | TGCAGCGCGACTAGCGGAGATTACGAGCAGTACTTC
. | TRBJ1-2 | . | TRBV27 | CASRMGGNGVRDTF | TGTGCCAGCAGGATGGGAGGGAACGGGGTTAGGGACACCTTC
. | TRBJ1-5 | . | TRBV30 | CAWSLAQGNQPQHF | TGTGCCTGGAGTCTAGCTCAGGGGAATCAGCCCCAGCATTTT
. | TRBJ2-1 | . | TRBV7-2 | CASSPEGSSSYNEQFF | TGTGCCAGCAGCCCTGAGGGCTCGAGCTCCTACAATGAGCAGTTCTTC
. | TRBJ2-1 | . | TRBV28 | CASSPFGSYNEQFF | TGTGCCAGCAGTCCTTTCGGGTCTTACAATGAGCAGTTCTTC
TRBD2 | TRBJ2-1 | . | TRBV5-1 | CASNRVAGGYNEQFF | TGCGCCAGCAATAGAGTTGCGGGAGGCTACAATGAGCAGTTCTTC
. | TRBJ1-1 | . | TRBV9 | CASSVVEGPAFF | TGTGCCAGCAGCGTAGTGGAGGGGCCAGCTTTCTTT